The TCR beta chain described here comes from a study of T cell responses to AZD1222 COVID-19 vaccine. Whole-study findings and limits: The donor group comprised mostly white British people and more females; the analysis possibly underestimated clonal diversity. No day 14 peak samples; only post-peak repertoires were characterized. Only a handful of individuals given AZD1222 were seropositive at baseline.

TCRdb's table, derived via immunoSEQ multiplex PCR, lists solely in-frame clones and lacks some. The data show some 150,000 clones, with approximately 88% seen just once and about 5.4% held by the top ten. CDR1 is LNHNV, CDR2 YYDKDF, per germline (reference sequence). V dropped 4 bases and J dropped 3 bases, with 10 bases sitting between them. The CDR3 covers 13 residues. This clone is a singleton in its sample. Its cognate antigen is unknown. The TCR originated in an adult who received the MenACWY meningococcal vaccine as a control. J is TRBJ2-7 and V is TRBV15; D is ambiguous. The starting material was peripheral blood, obtained 28 days after the second dose of the MenACWY control vaccine. The CDR3 DNA follows: TGTGCCACCAGCAAAGTTCTGGGCTACGAGCAGTACTTC. Its translation: CATSKVLGYEQYF.